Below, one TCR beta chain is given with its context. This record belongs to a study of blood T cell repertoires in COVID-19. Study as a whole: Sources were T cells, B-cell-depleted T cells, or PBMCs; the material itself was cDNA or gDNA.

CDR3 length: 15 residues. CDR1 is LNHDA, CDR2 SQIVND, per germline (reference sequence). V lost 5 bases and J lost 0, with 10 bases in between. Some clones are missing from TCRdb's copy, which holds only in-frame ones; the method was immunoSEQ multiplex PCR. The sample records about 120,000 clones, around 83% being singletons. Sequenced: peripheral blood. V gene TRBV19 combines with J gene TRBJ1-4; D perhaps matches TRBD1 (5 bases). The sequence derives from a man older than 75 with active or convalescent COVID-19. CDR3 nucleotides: TGTGCCAGTAGTGCGGACACCTCAACTAATGAAAAACTGTTTTTT. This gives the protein CASSADTSTNEKLFF.